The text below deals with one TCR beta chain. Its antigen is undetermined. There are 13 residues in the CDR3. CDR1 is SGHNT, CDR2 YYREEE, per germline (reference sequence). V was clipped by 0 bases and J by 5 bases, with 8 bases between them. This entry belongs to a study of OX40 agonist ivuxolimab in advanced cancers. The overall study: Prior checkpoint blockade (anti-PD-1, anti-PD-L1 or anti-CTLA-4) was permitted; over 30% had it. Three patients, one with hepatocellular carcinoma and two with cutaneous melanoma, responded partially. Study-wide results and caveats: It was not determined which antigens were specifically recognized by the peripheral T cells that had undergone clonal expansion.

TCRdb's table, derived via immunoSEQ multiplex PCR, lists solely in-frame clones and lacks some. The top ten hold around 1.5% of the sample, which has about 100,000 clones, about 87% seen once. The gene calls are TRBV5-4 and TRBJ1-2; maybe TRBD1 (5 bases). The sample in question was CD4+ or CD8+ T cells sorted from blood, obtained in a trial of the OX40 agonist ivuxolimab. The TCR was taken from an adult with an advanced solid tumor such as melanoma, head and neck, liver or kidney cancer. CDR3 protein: CASSLASGYGYTF. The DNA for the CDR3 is TGTGCCAGCAGCTTGGCATCAGGGTATGGCTACACCTTC.